The following is a TCR beta chain sequence with its context. The data belong to a study of blood T cell repertoires in COVID-19. Clones were read by immunoSEQ multiplex PCR, and TCRdb kept only the in-frame ones, dropping some. The data show more than 150,000 clones, about 88% seen once. Germline lookup yields CDR1 MNHEY and CDR2 SVGAGI. With 8 bases removed from V and 7 bases from J, the gap between germline ends came to 17 bases. This CDR3 is 14 amino acids long. V gene TRBV6-5 combines with J gene TRBJ1-4, with D possibly TRBD1 on 6 matching bases. The material sequenced was peripheral blood. The sequence was collected from a man aged 25 to 45 with active or convalescent COVID-19. CDR3 nucleotides: TGTGCCAGCGTACCGGGACAATCATCTGAAAAACTGTTTTTT. Translating gives CASVPGQSSEKLFF.